This TCR beta chain was recorded in a study of blood T cell repertoires in COVID-19. Study processing details: Estimates of nucleated cell counts were drawn from the amplification of reference gene primers. Sequencing used immunoSEQ multiplex PCR; TCRdb keeps in-frame clones, though not all of them. Clone size and the V and J calls come from that table; the DNA yielded D and trimming. The sample has around 260,000 clones; approximately 83% are singletons. In germline, CDR1 is MNHEY, CDR2 SVGAGI. Losses at the gene ends were 4 bases for V and 4 bases for J; bases not matched to a gene: 4. The CDR3 is 14 residues long.

The chain joins TRBV6-5 to TRBJ1-5; 7 nucleotides match TRBD1. The specimen sequenced was PBMCs or T cells enriched from blood (not recorded which). This TCR was recovered from a woman in her 30s who had recovered from COVID-19. CDR3: CASSLQGRNQPQHF. CDR3 bases: TGTGCCAGCAGTTTACAGGGGAGAAATCAGCCCCAGCATTTT.